The present T cell receptor beta chain was sequenced within a study of blood T cell repertoires in COVID-19. As for the study in general: Specimens from acute and convalescent COVID-19 originated in the United States, Italy and Spain. T cells, B-cell-depleted T cells, or PBMCs supplied cDNA or gDNA.

CDR3 length: 15 residues. From germline, CDR1 is SGHTA and CDR2 FQGNSA. V was cut by 5 bases and J by 2 bases, with 13 bases left in between. Per the study methods: By means of reference gene primer amplification, nucleated cell counts were estimated. TCRdb's table, derived via immunoSEQ multiplex PCR, lists solely in-frame clones and lacks some. V and J calls and clone size are as listed in that table; D and trimming were resolved from the DNA. The sample has about 250,000 clones; around 88% are singletons. V gene TRBV7-2 combines with J gene TRBJ2-1, with D possibly being TRBD2 (6 bases). The sample taken for sequencing was peripheral blood. This clonotype was obtained from a man of 80 years or more with acute or convalescent COVID-19. For the CDR3, the DNA is TGTGCCAGCAGCCTACGAGGAGGGACCTACAATGAGCAGTTCTTC. Translated: CASSLRGGTYNEQFF.